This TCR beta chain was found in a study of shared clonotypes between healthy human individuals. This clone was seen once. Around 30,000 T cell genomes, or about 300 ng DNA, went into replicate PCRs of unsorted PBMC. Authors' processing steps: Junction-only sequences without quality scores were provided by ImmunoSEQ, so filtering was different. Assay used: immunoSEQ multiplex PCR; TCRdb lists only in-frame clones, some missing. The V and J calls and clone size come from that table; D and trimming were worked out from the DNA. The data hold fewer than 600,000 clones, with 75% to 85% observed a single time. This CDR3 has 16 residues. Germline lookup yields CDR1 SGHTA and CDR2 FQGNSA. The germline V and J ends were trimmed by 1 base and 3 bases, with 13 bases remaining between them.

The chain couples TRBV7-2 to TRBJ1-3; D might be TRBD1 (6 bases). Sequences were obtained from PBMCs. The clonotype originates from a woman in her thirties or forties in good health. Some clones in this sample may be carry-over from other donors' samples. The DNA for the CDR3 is TGTGCCAGCAGCTTAGAAGGCCTAGGGGGTGGAAACACCATATATTTT. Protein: CASSLEGLGGGNTIYF.